The clone carrying this T cell receptor beta chain came up a few times. Its antigen is unknown. This entry belongs to a study of beta chain features in type 1 diabetes. Expressed TCRB transcripts were sequenced after all isolated RNA was converted to cDNA. TCRdb's copy holds only in-frame clones and misses some; the assay was immunoSEQ multiplex PCR. The table includes under 300,000 clones, roughly 14% detected once. The CDR3 has 16 amino acids. Germline V lookup: CDR1 LNHNV, CDR2 YYDKDF (reference sequence). V was pared by 0 bases and J by 5 bases, with 8 bases of the junction left unmatched. Regarding the study as a whole: Within each of all four CD4+ subsets, Type 1 diabetes patients had TCRB CDR3s that were moderately but significantly shorter.

CD45RO/CCR7/CD25/CD127/CD95/CD27 sorting isolated CD4+ naive, central memory, regulatory and stem cell-like memory cells. This TCR was sampled from a man aged 25-45 years with type 1 diabetes. The V gene is TRBV15, the J gene TRBJ2-7; 9 bases align to TRBD1. The sample comprised naive CD4+ T cells from blood. The CDR3 loop is CATSRDHRDRVNEQYF. CDR3 sequence (DNA): TGTGCCACCAGCAGAGATCACAGGGACAGGGTAAACGAGCAGTACTTC.